What follows are 18 T cell receptor beta chains derived from one specimen sequenced in a study of blood T cells in healthy people across ages. PCR was performed a second time for about 7 to 12 cycles using a sample-barcoded 5' primer and a J-beta primer mix. A single record per CDR3 protein comes from TCRdb applying MiXCR to the 5' RACE reads. The sample lists 800,000 or so distinct CDR3 sequences; 46% were seen once. Sequenced: blood. The source is a man older than 75 in good health.

The J gene is TRBJ2-5, the V gene TRBV20-1; 9 positions match TRBD2. Germline CDR1 reads DFQATT; CDR2 reads SNEGSKA (reference sequence). V was clipped by 0 bases and J by 5 bases; unmatched bases: 7. This CDR3 has 15 residues. CDR3 loop: CSARDGAGGWETQYF. In DNA, the CDR3 is TGCAGTGCTAGAGACGGAGCGGGAGGTTGGGAGACCCAGTACTTC.

This clonotype was counted a few times. The chain recombines TRBV5-1 with TRBJ2-3; maybe TRBD2 (6 bases). The CDR3 loop spans 14 amino acids. Per the germline V gene, CDR1 is SGHRS and CDR2 is YFSETQ. The ends were cut back, 0 bases at V and 5 bases at J, with 10 bases in the middle. The CDR3 region is CASSLEGGGDTQYF. DNA for the CDR3: TGCGCCAGCAGCTTGGAGGGAGGAGGAGATACGCAGTATTTT.

This rearrangement joins TRBV14 to TRBJ1-1; no clear D. Germline CDR1 is SGHDN and CDR2 is FVKESK. There are 13 residues in the CDR3. Trimming removed 1 base from V and 10 bases from J, with 13 bases in between. The DNA for the CDR3 is TGTGCCAGCAGCCAAGTCTCCAGGTCGGTAGCTTTCTTT. It yields the protein CASSQVSRSVAFF.

V is TRBV10-3 and J is TRBJ1-1; 9 bases match TRBD1. This CDR3 has 17 amino acids. V lost 4 bases to trimming and J lost 8 bases; unmatched junction nucleotides: 17. CDR1 is ENHRY, CDR2 SYGVKD, per germline. The CDR3 reads CAISARNPGQGVIEAFF. The CDR3 nucleotides are TGTGCCATCAGTGCCAGGAATCCGGGACAGGGCGTTATCGAAGCTTTCTTT.

The rearrangement joins TRBV20-1 to TRBJ2-1; D could derive from TRBD1 or TRBD2 (5 bases each). Per the germline V gene, CDR1 is DFQATT and CDR2 is SNEGSKA (reference sequence). There are 14 residues in the CDR3. V lost 2 bases and J lost 6, with 14 bases in between. This CDR3 reads CSARRGAIANEQFF. The CDR3 nucleotides are TGCAGTGCTAGAAGAGGGGCTATCGCCAATGAGCAGTTCTTC.

There are many counts of this clonotype. J is TRBJ2-3 and V is TRBV7-2; D uncertain. Germline-derived CDR1 and CDR2 are SGHTA and FQGNSA. Trimming removed 1 base at V and 7 bases at J, with 9 bases between. CDR3 length: 13 amino acids. CDR3 DNA sequence: TGTGCCAGCAGCTTAGAGCTGCTGAATACGCAGTATTTT. Residues: CASSLELLNTQYF.

This sequence joins TRBV21-1 and TRBJ2-7; no DNA check was done on the table's D call, TRBD1. TRBV21-1 is shown as a pseudogene. The CDR3 totals 17 residues. CDR3 amino acids: CASSKIRMSPWYYGQYF. CDR3 sequence (DNA): TGTGCCAGCAGCAAAATCCGTATGTCCCCCTGGTACTACGGGCAGTACTTC.

V is TRBV2 and J is TRBJ2-5; D is undetermined. This CDR3 has 17 residues. Looked up from germline, CDR1 is SNHLY and CDR2 is FYNNEI. V lost 2 bases and J lost 2, with 18 bases in between. The CDR3 nucleotides are TGTGCCAGCAGTGAACTTGGTAGGGCAGGCCGACAAGAGACCCAGTACTTC. This codes for CASSELGRAGRQETQYF.

The rearrangement uses TRBV12-3 or TRBV12-4 and TRBJ2-1; D is ambiguous. V lost 1 base and J lost 12, with 13 bases in between. There are 13 residues in the CDR3. The CDR3 nucleotides are TGTGCCAGCAGTTTAGATCGATTATCGTTGCAGTTCTTC. Its protein is CASSLDRLSLQFF.

The chain links TRBV7-9 to TRBJ2-1; 13 positions agree with TRBD2. Germline CDR1 is SEHNR and CDR2 is FQNEAQ (reference sequence). V was clipped by 4 bases and J by 8 bases; unmatched bases: 14. CDR3 size: 18 residues. In DNA, the CDR3 is TGTGCCAGCAGCTGGACTAGCGGGAGTTCCCACCACGAGTATGAGCAGTTCTTC. Residues: CASSWTSGSSHHEYEQFF. The full variable domain, in which reference TRBV7-9 and TRBJ2-1 provide the parts outside the CDR3, is DTGVSQNPRHKITKRGQNVTFRCDPISEHNRLYWYRQTLGQGPEFLTYFQNEAQLEKSRLLSDRFSAERPKGSFSTLEIQRTEQGDSAMYLCASSWTSGSSHHEYEQFFGPGTRLTVL.

This sequence joins TRBV20-1 and TRBJ2-5, with TRBD2 as a possible D gene (5 bases). CDR1 and CDR2 from the germline V gene are DFQATT and SNEGSKA (reference sequence). V lost 0 bases, J lost 2 bases, and 16 bases lay in between. The CDR3 spans 16 residues. CDR3 DNA: TGCAGTGCTAGAGATCAATGGGCGGGCGAGCAAGAGACCCAGTACTTC. Protein: CSARDQWAGEQETQYF.

In this sample, this clonotype turned up a few times. The chain carries TRBV10-3 and TRBJ2-7, with 7 bases aligning to TRBD2. J gave up 4 bases and V 7 bases, and 13 bases lay outside the gene matches. Germline V gives CDR1 ENHRY, CDR2 SYGVKD. The CDR3 covers 15 residues. CDR3 sequence: CAIKVGGSNSYEQYF. As DNA, the CDR3 is TGTGCCATCAAAGTTGGCGGGAGTAATTCTTACGAGCAGTACTTC.

The rearrangement links TRBV28 to TRBJ2-5; D unclear. The germline V gene encodes CDR1 MDHEN and CDR2 SYDVKM. There are 12 residues in the CDR3. Trimming removed 5 bases from V and 11 bases from J, with 15 bases in between. The CDR3 coding sequence is TGTGCCAGCAGTCCCGACACCAGTGAGCAGTACTTC. Translation: CASSPDTSEQYF.

The rearrangement joins TRBV20-1 to TRBJ1-4, with TRBD1 identical over 7 bases. This CDR3 is 13 amino acids long. The germline V gene encodes CDR1 DFQATT and CDR2 SNEGSKA (reference sequence). Losses at the gene ends were 4 bases for V and 12 bases for J; bases not matched to a gene: 11. This CDR3 reads CSANYRGMGELFF. As DNA, the CDR3 is TGCAGTGCTAACTACAGGGGAATGGGGGAACTGTTTTTT.

Details on this clonotype: The junction departs from germline at one end; a sequencing error may be responsible. This rearrangement joins TRBV6-5 to TRBJ2-3; D gene uncertain. From germline, CDR1 is MNHEY and CDR2 SVGAGI. The CDR3 is 14 residues long. The CDR3 region has the DNA TGTGCCGGCAGTTACGGGCTAGACACAGATACGCAGTATTTT. The encoded protein is CAGSYGLDTDTQYF.

The chain recombines TRBV14 with TRBJ2-4; D ambiguous. Matching the DNA end better, TRBJ2-7 makes the J call doubtful. Germline V lookup: CDR1 SGHDN, CDR2 FVKESK. The CDR3 is 14 amino acids. The CDR3 loop reads CASSPQGFLHEQYF. In DNA, the CDR3 is TGTGCCAGCAGCCCTCAAGGTTTTCTCCACGAGCAGTACTTC.

In this sample, this clonotype turned up a few times. Here the CDR3 reads CASSQARAVNGGEQYF. In nucleotides, the CDR3 is TGTGCCAGCAGCCAAGCAAGGGCGGTGAACGGGGGAGAGCAGTACTTC. The chain couples TRBV14 to TRBJ2-7; possible D gene TRBD2, 6 bases. CDR1 and CDR2 from the germline V gene are SGHDN and FVKESK. V was clipped by 1 base and J by 7 bases, with 20 bases between them. The CDR3 length is 16 residues.

The gene calls are TRBV7-2 and TRBJ2-7; 7 positions match TRBD2. The CDR3 spans 15 residues. Trimming cost V 5 bases and J 0 bases; bases outside gene matches: 7. Germline V gives CDR1 SGHTA, CDR2 FQGNSA. In DNA form, the CDR3 reads TGTGCCAGCAGCCTCTCTAGCGGAGGCTCCTACGAGCAGTACTTC. Protein sequence: CASSLSSGGSYEQYF.